A single sample gave rise to the 26 T cell receptor beta chains below, sequenced in a study of blood T cell repertoires in COVID-19. Profiled with immunoSEQ multiplex PCR; TCRdb holds only in-frame clones, not every one. This sample has around 250,000 clones; approximately 88% occur once, and the top ten carry more than 0.95%. Sample: PBMCs or T cells enriched from blood (not recorded which). The receptors stem from a woman aged 35 to 49 with acute COVID-19.

The V call is TRBV15, the J call TRBJ1-1; no firm D call. CDR1 and CDR2 (germline): LNHNV, YYDKDF (reference sequence). This CDR3 comprises 16 residues. V lost 1 base to trimming and J lost 0 bases, with 12 bases between them. The CDR3 is CATSRGDYRLNTEAFF. The CDR3 DNA sequence: TGTGCCACCAGCAGAGGAGATTACAGACTGAACACTGAAGCTTTCTTT.

The V and J genes are TRBV28 and TRBJ2-3, with D perhaps TRBD2 (6 bases). The CDR3 totals 14 residues. From germline, CDR1 is MDHEN and CDR2 SYDVKM. V gave up 6 bases and J gave up 3 bases, with 13 bases separating them. The CDR3 DNA reads as TGTGCCAGCAGGGCCTGGGCGGGGACAGATACGCAGTATTTT. It encodes CASRAWAGTDTQYF.

The J gene is TRBJ1-2, the V gene TRBV5-5, with D tentatively TRBD1 (5 bases). The length of the CDR3 is 12 residues. Between the trimmed V and J ends, which lost 1 base and 8 bases, there was a span of 9 bases. Germline V gives CDR1 SGHKS, CDR2 YYEKEE (reference sequence). The CDR3 reads CASSLPGGGYTF. In DNA form, the CDR3 reads TGTGCCAGCAGCTTGCCTGGGGGGGGCTACACCTTC.

This chain links TRBV4-2 with TRBJ1-2; D uncertain. With 2 bases removed from V and 4 bases from J, the gap between germline ends came to 17 bases. The CDR3 covers 16 residues. Germline CDR1 is LGHNA and CDR2 is YNFKEQ. CDR3 coding DNA: TGTGCCAGCAGCCAAAAAGACGGGGAAGGTATCTATGGCTACACCTTC. Its translation: CASSQKDGEGIYGYTF.

The chain carries TRBV24-1 and TRBJ2-1, with D perhaps matching TRBD2 (7 bases). Germline CDR1 reads KGHDR; CDR2 reads SFDVKD. There are 14 residues in the CDR3. Trimming shortened V by 5 bases and J by 5 bases, and 12 bases separated the two germline ends. The CDR3 region has the DNA TGTGCCACCAGTGGGGGGGCGGGGGACAATGAGCAGTTCTTC. Protein sequence: CATSGGAGDNEQFF.

The chain links TRBV29-1 to TRBJ1-1; tentatively, D is TRBD1 (5 bases). V was trimmed by 3 bases and J by 3 bases, leaving 8 bases between them. The CDR3 contains 12 residues. Germline V gives CDR1 SQVTM, CDR2 ANQGSEA. Here the CDR3 DNA reads TGCAGCGTTGACGGACAAGACACTGAAGCTTTCTTT. It specifies CSVDGQDTEAFF.

V gene TRBV27 combines with J gene TRBJ1-4, with 7 bases fitting TRBD1. Per germline, CDR1 MNHEY and CDR2 SMNVEV (reference sequence). CDR3 length: 15 amino acids. V dropped 6 bases and J dropped 7; count of bases not matched to a gene: 11. CDR3 DNA: TGTGCCAGCAGCCCACAGGGGTCGTTTGGTGAAAAACTGTTTTTT. Its protein product is CASSPQGSFGEKLFF.

The count of this clone is one. The chain recombines TRBV19 with TRBJ2-1; D unclear. This CDR3 spans 14 amino acids. CDR1 LNHDA and CDR2 SQIVND come from the germline V gene (reference sequence). The ends were cut back, 8 bases at V and 0 bases at J, with 11 bases in the middle. DNA for the CDR3: TGTGCCAGTCGCCGAGATAGCTCCTACAATGAGCAGTTCTTC. Translation: CASRRDSSYNEQFF.

The rearrangement uses TRBV5-1 and TRBJ1-3; 8 nucleotides line up with TRBD1. Germline V gene lookup returns CDR1 SGHRS and CDR2 YFSETQ. The ends lost 4 bases at V and 3 bases at J; junction bases unmatched: 6. CDR3 size: 15 residues. Here the CDR3 DNA reads TGCGCCAGCAGCAGCGGGACAGGAATTGGAAACACCATATATTTT. It specifies CASSSGTGIGNTIYF.

The V gene is TRBV12-3 or TRBV12-4, the J gene TRBJ1-4; D gene ambiguous. This CDR3 is built from 12 residues. V was clipped by 5 bases and J by 11 bases, with 12 bases between them. The CDR3 region has the DNA TGTGCCAGCAGTCTCCTAGAGTTCAAACTGTTTTTT. Translating it yields CASSLLEFKLFF.

The V and J genes are TRBV7-3 and TRBJ2-1; TRBD2 matches 7 bases. The germline V gene encodes CDR1 SGHTA and CDR2 FQGTGA. CDR3 length: 13 amino acids. Germline trimming cut 5 bases from V and 7 bases from J; bases unmatched to any gene: 5. The CDR3 loop reads CASSPSAGNEQFF. Written as DNA, the CDR3 is TGTGCCAGCAGCCCCTCAGCGGGAAATGAGCAGTTCTTC.

This sequence joins TRBV10-3 and TRBJ2-1, with 12 positions matching TRBD1. The CDR3 covers 18 residues. V dropped 0 bases and J dropped 7; count of bases not matched to a gene: 10. Germline CDR1 reads ENHRY; CDR2 reads SYGVKD. The CDR3 DNA reads as TGTGCCATCAGTGAGTCCATACCGGGACAGGGGGCTGTAAATGAGCAGTTCTTC. It specifies CAISESIPGQGAVNEQFF.

This sequence joins TRBV29-1 and TRBJ1-3; the D gene is possibly TRBD1 (5 bases). The germline V and J ends were trimmed by 4 bases and 2 bases, with 9 bases remaining between them. The germline gives CDR1 SQVTM, CDR2 ANQGSEA. The CDR3 covers 13 residues. CDR3 sequence (DNA): TGCAGCGTTGTTCAAGGGGCTGGAAACACCATATATTTT. It encodes CSVVQGAGNTIYF.

This chain uses TRBV5-1 with TRBJ2-3; 8 bases align to TRBD1. Trimming cost V 3 bases and J 4 bases; bases outside gene matches: 13. The CDR3 contains 17 residues. Germline CDR1 SGHRS, CDR2 YFSETQ. For the CDR3, the DNA is TGCGCCAGCAGCTCCTTCAATGGACAGGGAGCAGCAGATACGCAGTATTTT. This translates into CASSSFNGQGAADTQYF.

The CDR3 DNA follows: TGTGCCACCAGCAGAGAAACTAGCGGGAGGAGCACAGATACGCAGTATTTT. This gives the protein CATSRETSGRSTDTQYF. The chain is built from TRBV15 and TRBJ2-3, with 12 bases aligning to TRBD2. V lost 0 bases and J lost 0; bases outside the gene matches: 1. CDR1 and CDR2 from the germline V gene are LNHNV and YYDKDF (reference sequence). CDR3 length: 17 amino acids.

CDR3 amino acids: CAISEWDRGGSNQPQHF. The CDR3 bases are TGTGCCATCAGTGAATGGGACAGGGGAGGTAGCAATCAGCCCCAGCATTTT. The rearrangement uses TRBV10-3 and TRBJ1-5, with 10 bases matching TRBD1. The CDR3 runs 17 residues. The V gene end was trimmed by 3 bases and the J gene end by 0 bases; junction bases not matched to a gene: 5. Germline V lookup: CDR1 ENHRY, CDR2 SYGVKD.

This clone was recorded once. V gene TRBV9 combines with J gene TRBJ1-2; 7 bases match TRBD1. Germline trimming cut 0 bases from V and 7 bases from J; bases unmatched to any gene: 9. CDR1 SGDLS and CDR2 YYNGEE come from the germline V gene. The CDR3 covers 15 residues. The CDR3 spells CASSVDQGERGGYTF. The CDR3 region has the DNA TGTGCCAGCAGCGTAGATCAGGGGGAGAGGGGTGGCTACACCTTC.

The chain uses TRBV3-1 (or the pseudogene TRBV3-2) and TRBJ2-7; 12 nucleotides agree with TRBD2. Germline CDR1 is LGHDT and CDR2 is YNNKEL (reference sequence). The CDR3 spans 14 residues. J was trimmed by 4 bases and V by 6 bases; bases with no gene match: 4. The CDR3 coding sequence is TGTGCCAGCAGAAAGACTAGCGGGAGATACGAGCAGTACTTC. It yields the protein CASRKTSGRYEQYF.

The table lists this clone with a count of one. CDR3 bases: TGCGCCAGCAGTGGGACGCTAGCGGGAGATACCGGGGAGCTGTTTTTT. Translated: CASSGTLAGDTGELFF. The chain combines TRBV10-1 with TRBJ2-2; 10 bases map to TRBD2. The CDR3 has 16 amino acids. Losses at the gene ends were 4 bases for V and 5 bases for J; bases not matched to a gene: 7. Germline CDR1 reads WNHNN; CDR2 reads SYGVQD (reference sequence).

This clone was recorded once. The V gene is TRBV14, the J gene TRBJ2-1; D is unclear. The CDR3 sequence is 11 residues long. The germline gives CDR1 SGHDN, CDR2 FVKESK. V lost 1 base and J 9 bases, leaving 4 bases between the germline ends. Here the CDR3 reads CASSQATEQFF. The CDR3 DNA follows: TGTGCCAGCAGCCAAGCTACTGAGCAGTTCTTC.

The genes are TRBV5-1 and TRBJ2-7; D might be TRBD2 (5 bases). The CDR3 loop spans 13 amino acids. Trimming removed 2 bases at V and 6 bases at J, with 12 bases between. The V gene's germline CDR1 is SGHRS and CDR2 YFSETQ. The CDR3 bases are TGCGCCAGCAGCTTTGACCGGGAAGGCGAGCAGTACTTC. This gives the protein CASSFDREGEQYF.

The gene calls are TRBV5-1 and TRBJ1-4; 7 bases are a match to TRBD1. CDR3 length equals 15 residues. With V trimmed by 6 bases and J by 0 bases, 5 bases remained unmatched. From germline, CDR1 is SGHRS and CDR2 YFSETQ. CDR3 amino acids: CASTTGIATNEKLFF. CDR3 nucleotide sequence: TGCGCCAGCACGACAGGGATTGCAACTAATGAAAAACTGTTTTTT.

V usage is TRBV5-1 and J usage is TRBJ1-1; D unresolved. The germline CDR1 and CDR2 sequences are SGHRS and YFSETQ. The germline V and J ends were trimmed by 3 bases and 0 bases, with 9 bases remaining between them. This CDR3 spans 14 amino acids. The CDR3 sequence is CASSSDYMNTEAFF. DNA of the CDR3: TGCGCCAGCAGCTCCGACTACATGAACACTGAAGCTTTCTTT.

This chain connects TRBV14 to TRBJ2-1; 9 nucleotides line up with TRBD2. J was trimmed by 3 bases and V by 0 bases; bases with no gene match: 9. Looked up from germline, CDR1 is SGHDN and CDR2 is FVKESK. This CDR3 comprises 18 residues. This CDR3 is CASSQEIGSGRLYNEQFF. The CDR3 DNA is TGTGCCAGCAGCCAAGAGATTGGTAGCGGGAGACTCTACAATGAGCAGTTCTTC.

The rearrangement joins TRBV27 to TRBJ1-2, with unresolved D. CDR3 size: 16 residues. Trimming removed 7 bases from V and 0 bases from J, with 18 bases in between. Germline assignment: CDR1 MNHEY and CDR2 SMNVEV (reference sequence). This CDR3 reads CASKLSWHGSNYGYTF. The CDR3 nucleotides read TGTGCCAGCAAACTATCATGGCACGGATCTAACTATGGCTACACCTTC.

The rearrangement links TRBV11-3 to TRBJ2-1; 10 nucleotides line up with TRBD1. The V gene end was trimmed by 1 base and the J gene end by 7 bases; junction bases not matched to a gene: 4. The CDR3 has 15 residues. The germline CDR1 and CDR2 sequences are SGHNT and YENEEA. In DNA, the CDR3 is TGTGCCAGCAGCTTAGGGCGGACAGGGGGTAATGAGCAGTTCTTC. Its protein product is CASSLGRTGGNEQFF.